These 10 T cell receptor beta chains share one sample of origin, sequenced in a study of blood T cell repertoires in COVID-19. Assay used: immunoSEQ multiplex PCR; TCRdb lists only in-frame clones, some missing. The sample consists of tens of thousands of clones, less than 90% of them appearing once. The sample comprised peripheral blood. These receptors were taken from a man aged 50-60 years with active COVID-19.

The rearrangement uses TRBV6-5 and TRBJ2-3; TRBD1 is a possible D gene (6 bases). Trimming cost V 7 bases and J 1 base, with 12 bases left between them. CDR1 and CDR2 from the germline V gene are MNHEY and SVGAGI. The CDR3 totals 14 residues. CDR3: CASTMDRGTDTQYF. CDR3 coding DNA: TGTGCCAGCACTATGGACAGAGGCACAGATACGCAGTATTTT.

The V call is TRBV5-4, the J call TRBJ1-6, with D possibly TRBD1 on 6 matching bases. CDR1 and CDR2 (germline): SGHNT, YYREEE (reference sequence). This CDR3 region has 15 residues. V dropped 4 bases and J dropped 7 bases, with 15 bases sitting between them. The CDR3 protein is CASSRDRLRNSPLHF. The CDR3 region has the DNA TGTGCCAGCAGCCGAGACAGGTTAAGGAATTCACCCCTCCACTTT.

V gene TRBV29-1 combines with J gene TRBJ2-4; 10 bases map to TRBD2. V shed 4 bases and J 16 bases; nucleotides not matched to a gene: 13. From germline, CDR1 is SQVTM and CDR2 ANQGSEA. This CDR3 has 13 amino acids. CDR3: CSVGQREGLRLYF. Here the CDR3 DNA reads TGCAGCGTTGGGCAGCGGGAGGGCCTTCGCCTTTACTTC.

V usage is TRBV28 and J usage is TRBJ2-5; no clear D. Trimming stripped 7 bases from V and 3 bases from J, with 9 bases between. The germline V gene has CDR1 MDHEN and CDR2 SYDVKM. This CDR3 spans 12 amino acids. CDR3 protein: CASTGIKETQYF. The CDR3 DNA reads TGTGCCAGCACGGGTATAAAAGAGACCCAGTACTTC.

The chain carries TRBV5-5 and TRBJ1-5; 8 bases are shared with TRBD1. Germline V lookup: CDR1 SGHKS, CDR2 YYEKEE (reference sequence). Trimming cost V 4 bases and J 5 bases; bases outside gene matches: 11. The CDR3 runs to 16 residues. CDR3 residues: CASSPDGQGGYQPQHF. The CDR3 DNA reads as TGTGCCAGCAGCCCCGACGGACAGGGCGGGTATCAGCCCCAGCATTTT.

The chain carries TRBV18 and TRBJ2-7; 10 nucleotides agree with TRBD1. CDR3 length: 15 residues. Germline CDR1 KGHSH, CDR2 LQKENI. After removal of 4 bases from V and 5 bases from J, the junction contained 8 bases not matched to a gene. The CDR3 is CASSRGQGPLDEQYF. The CDR3, as DNA: TGTGCCAGCTCACGGGGACAGGGGCCTCTTGACGAGCAGTACTTC.

The chain carries TRBV7-3 and TRBJ2-5; possible D gene TRBD2, 6 bases. The CDR3 runs to 15 residues. The germline gives CDR1 SGHTA, CDR2 FQGTGA. Trimming stripped 0 bases from V and 2 bases from J, with 10 bases between. DNA for the CDR3: TGTGCCAGCAGCTTAACCTCCGGGACTCAAGAGACCCAGTACTTC. It is translated as CASSLTSGTQETQYF. Using reference TRBV7-3 and TRBJ2-5 for the parts outside the CDR3, the full variable domain is GAGVSQTPSNKVTEKGKYVELRCDPISGHTALYWYRQSLGQGPEFLIYFQGTGAADDSGLPNDRFFAVRPEGSVSTLKIQRTERGDSAVYLCASSLTSGTQETQYFGPGTRLLVL.

The chain carries TRBV7-2 and TRBJ2-2; TRBD2 matches 9 bases. From germline, CDR1 is SGHTA and CDR2 FQGNSA. The CDR3 length is 18 residues. V shed 3 bases and J 2 bases; nucleotides not matched to a gene: 10. The DNA of the CDR3 is TGTGCCAGCAGCTTTAGGGTAGCGGGAGAGTTAAACACCGGGGAGCTGTTTTTT. Residues: CASSFRVAGELNTGELFF.

This clone was counted between two and nine times. This rearrangement joins TRBV7-9 to TRBJ1-1, with unresolved D. This CDR3 is built from 13 residues. V was cut by 2 bases and J by 1 base, with 5 bases left in between. The V gene's germline CDR1 is SEHNR and CDR2 FQNEAQ (reference sequence). The CDR3 sequence: CASSLSGNTEAFF. The CDR3 nucleotides read TGTGCCAGCAGCTTATCAGGGAACACTGAAGCTTTCTTT.

The chain is built from TRBV4-2 and TRBJ2-5; 12 nucleotides align to TRBD2. The germline CDR1 and CDR2 sequences are LGHNA and YNFKEQ. The ends lost 0 bases at V and 5 bases at J; junction bases unmatched: 13. This CDR3 is built from 19 residues. CDR3 in amino acids: CASSQESGLAGGGWETQYF. CDR3 nucleotides: TGTGCCAGCAGCCAAGAGAGCGGGCTAGCGGGGGGGGGCTGGGAGACCCAGTACTTC.